The 23 T cell receptor beta chains below come from one sample, sequenced in a study of response to subunit inactivated influenza vaccine. Each CDR3 protein gets one entry after TCRdb re-called the RT-PCR reads with MiXCR. Seen here are 500,000 to 600,000 distinct CDR3 sequences, around 11% observed once, and the top ten hold more than 9.5%. The sample also formed part of further work on T cells expressing NK-cell markers. According to that study: 5'RACE template switching built TCR beta cDNA with unique molecular identifiers.

Sequences were derived from PBMCs from blood, sampled on the day of vaccination. Every receptor here comes from a man aged 50 to 60 who received an inactivated influenza vaccine.

The gene calls are TRBV3-1 and TRBJ2-1, with a possible D match to TRBD2 (6 bases). The CDR3 has 14 residues. The ends were cut back, 1 base at V and 7 bases at J, with 11 bases in the middle. Germline values: CDR1 LGHDT, CDR2 YNNKEL (reference sequence). The CDR3 spells CASSQGLAKNEQFF. The CDR3 nucleotides read TGTGCCAGCAGCCAAGGGCTAGCGAAAAATGAGCAGTTCTTC.

Sample share makes this clonotype medium-sized. V usage is TRBV5-1 and J usage is TRBJ2-1; TRBD2 aligns across 9 bases. The CDR3 loop spans 15 amino acids. Trimming removed 7 bases from V and 4 bases from J; junction bases left unmatched: 9. CDR1 is SGHRS, CDR2 YFSETQ, per germline. The DNA for the CDR3 is TGCGCCAGCCGCTGGGCGGGGGGGGTTTACAATGAGCAGTTCTTC. This translates into CASRWAGGVYNEQFF.

V usage is TRBV2 and J usage is TRBJ2-1, with TRBD2 matching over 11 bases. V trimming: 10 bases; J trimming: 7 bases; junction bases outside the gene matches: 12. Looked up from germline, CDR1 is SNHLY and CDR2 is FYNNEI. The CDR3 runs 15 residues. The CDR3 is CANTRLSGRGNEQFF. CDR3 nucleotide sequence: TGTGCCAACACCCGACTTAGCGGGAGGGGAAATGAGCAGTTCTTC.

This clonotype was found many times. The rearrangement joins TRBV27 to TRBJ2-5; 9 nucleotides agree with TRBD2. With 1 base clipped from V and 3 bases from J, the junction kept 6 bases outside the gene matches. The CDR3 covers 16 residues. Germline CDR1 is MNHEY and CDR2 is SMNVEV (reference sequence). CDR3 nucleotides: TGTGCCAGCAGTTTATACTATCTAGCGGGGAAAGAGACCCAGTACTTC. The encoded protein is CASSLYYLAGKETQYF.

This clonotype was observed at least ten times. The chain uses TRBV11-2 and TRBJ2-2; D gene ambiguous. Germline lookup yields CDR1 SGHAT and CDR2 FQNNGV. V was shortened by 5 bases and J by 5 bases, with 9 bases between the two germline ends. The CDR3 contains 13 residues. In DNA, the CDR3 is TGTGCCAGCAGCGTAGGAGTGACCGGGGAGCTGTTTTTT. Amino acid sequence: CASSVGVTGELFF.

J is TRBJ2-4 and V is TRBV15; D not certain. V was clipped by 8 bases and J by 2 bases, with 16 bases between them. Germline CDR1 is LNHNV and CDR2 is YYDKDF (reference sequence). The CDR3 is 15 residues long. CDR3 DNA: TGTGCCACCTCCATAGGATTAGAGACCAAAAACATTCAGTACTTC. Translated: CATSIGLETKNIQYF.

This clonotype was recorded a few times. V is TRBV20-1 and J is TRBJ1-4; TRBD1 agrees at 8 bases. The CDR3 is 15 residues long. Germline V gene lookup returns CDR1 DFQATT and CDR2 SNEGSKA (reference sequence). The J segment lost 7 bases and the V segment lost 4 bases, leaving 11 bases of the junction unmatched. The CDR3 loop reads CSAISGQGGGEKLFF. DNA for the CDR3: TGCAGTGCTATCTCTGGACAGGGAGGAGGTGAAAAACTGTTTTTT.

The sample holds many counts of this clonotype. The chain employs TRBV4-2 and TRBJ1-2, with D unclear. Between the trimmed V and J ends, which lost 0 bases and 4 bases, there was a span of 6 bases. The CDR3 runs 13 residues. Germline-derived CDR1 and CDR2 are LGHNA and YNFKEQ. In DNA, the CDR3 is TGTGCCAGCAGCCAAGAGAGCGGCTATGGCTACACCTTC. Translation gives CASSQESGYGYTF.

This clonotype was recorded a few times. The chain has TRBV12-3 or TRBV12-4 and TRBJ2-3; D may match TRBD1 or TRBD2 (5 bases each). Between the trimmed V and J ends, which lost 7 bases and 2 bases, there was a span of 13 bases. The CDR3 loop spans 14 amino acids. In DNA, the CDR3 is TGTGCCAGCACCCGGGGCGGAGTCACAGATACGCAGTATTTT. It encodes CASTRGGVTDTQYF.

This chain joins TRBV2 and TRBJ1-2; TRBD1 is a possible D gene (5 bases). V dropped 4 bases and J dropped 1 base, with 10 bases sitting between them. The CDR3 runs to 14 residues. The V gene's germline CDR1 is SNHLY and CDR2 FYNNEI. CDR3 coding DNA: TGTGCCAGCAGTGGGCAGGGAGGTAACTATGGCTACACCTTC. This sequence encodes CASSGQGGNYGYTF.

Only a few counts were recorded for this clonotype. This sequence joins TRBV7-2 and TRBJ1-2, with D maybe TRBD1 (6 bases). From germline, CDR1 is SGHTA and CDR2 FQGNSA. CDR3 length equals 13 residues. Trimming left V 5 bases short and J 4 bases short, with 11 bases between. The CDR3 DNA reads as TGTGCCAGCAGCAACGACAGGCGCTATGGCTACACCTTC. It specifies CASSNDRRYGYTF.

This clonotype has a count of ten or more. At one end, the junction sequence differs from germline, possibly due to a read error. This chain uses TRBV5-1 with TRBJ2-7; D might be TRBD1 (6 bases). Germline values: CDR1 SGHRS, CDR2 YFSETQ. This CDR3 has 14 amino acids. CDR3 in DNA: TGTGCCAGCAGCTTAGAACAGGGATCCTACGAGCAGTACTTC. It yields the protein CASSLEQGSYEQYF.

The gene calls are TRBV29-1 and TRBJ2-7; the D gene is possibly TRBD1 (6 bases). Germline assignment: CDR1 SQVTM and CDR2 ANQGSEA. CDR3 length: 13 residues. Trimming shortened V by 1 base and J by 6 bases, and 13 bases separated the two germline ends. DNA of the CDR3: TGCAGCGTTGAAGTCAGGGGTTATGGCGAGCAGTACTTC. Translation: CSVEVRGYGEQYF.

At least ten counts were recorded for this clonotype. The V and J genes are TRBV20-1 and TRBJ2-3; 11 bases are a match to TRBD2. Germline V CDR1 and CDR2: DFQATT, SNEGSKA (reference sequence). After removal of 6 bases from V and 2 bases from J, the junction contained 10 bases not matched to a gene. CDR3 length equals 16 residues. The CDR3 DNA is TGCAGTGCCGGGGGGCTAGCGGGGGGTAACACAGATACGCAGTATTTT. Its translation is CSAGGLAGGNTDTQYF.

This clonotype has a count of ten or more. The J gene is TRBJ2-1, the V gene TRBV27; D is ambiguous. The CDR3 totals 13 residues. Trimming cost V 1 base and J 8 bases, with 9 bases left between them. Germline V gene data show CDR1 as MNHEY and CDR2 as SMNVEV (reference sequence). As DNA, the CDR3 is TGTGCCAGCAGTTTATTATCGCCTCATGAGCAGTTCTTC. Translated: CASSLLSPHEQFF.

This clonotype has at least ten counts. The V call is TRBV4-3, the J call TRBJ1-4, with 10 nucleotides matching TRBD1. Unmatched junction bases numbered 8, after V lost 3 bases and J lost 7 bases. The germline CDR1 and CDR2 sequences are LGHNA and YSLEER. This CDR3 has 16 residues. DNA of the CDR3: TGCGCCAGCAGCCAGGGACAGGGGACGGGATCTGAAAAACTGTTTTTT. Translated: CASSQGQGTGSEKLFF.

V usage is TRBV4-3 and J usage is TRBJ2-5, with 9 nucleotides matching TRBD2. Trimming cost V 0 bases and J 5 bases; bases outside gene matches: 7. In germline, CDR1 is LGHNA, CDR2 YSLEER. This CDR3 spans 16 amino acids. CDR3 DNA sequence: TGCGCCAGCAGCCAAGAATTAACTAGCGGGTTGGAGACCCAGTACTTC. Its protein is CASSQELTSGLETQYF.

This clonotype occurred a few times. This chain joins TRBV20-1 and TRBJ2-5; 9 bases are shared with TRBD1. The germline V gene encodes CDR1 DFQATT and CDR2 SNEGSKA (reference sequence). Trimming removed 6 bases from V and 5 bases from J; junction bases left unmatched: 7. The CDR3 extends over 13 amino acids. CDR3 sequence: CSAGTGMLETQYF. The CDR3 coding sequence is TGCAGTGCCGGGACAGGGATGTTGGAGACCCAGTACTTC.

The CDR3 DNA is TGCGCCAGCAGCGTGCAGGGTCCGGAGACCCAGTACTTC. The encoded protein is CASSVQGPETQYF. The gene calls are TRBV5-1 and TRBJ2-5, with a tentative D call TRBD1 (5 bases). With 4 bases removed from V and 5 bases from J, the gap between germline ends came to 12 bases. CDR3 size: 13 residues. Germline V gives CDR1 SGHRS, CDR2 YFSETQ.

The sample holds a few counts of this clonotype. The chain couples TRBV4-2 to TRBJ2-1; D not resolved. The CDR3 runs to 15 residues. The germline V gene has CDR1 LGHNA and CDR2 YNFKEQ. V was shortened by 0 bases and J by 1 base, with 7 bases between the two germline ends. The CDR3 reads CASSQDPPSYNEQFF. The CDR3 region has the DNA TGTGCCAGCAGCCAAGATCCCCCTTCCTACAATGAGCAGTTCTTC.

This clonotype was seen ten or more times. The chain is built from TRBV12-3 or TRBV12-4 and TRBJ2-7, with D possibly matching TRBD2 (7 bases). V was trimmed by 3 bases and J by 5 bases, leaving 17 bases between them. The CDR3 sequence is 15 residues long. The CDR3 reads CASSFVGRGGDEQYF. The CDR3 DNA reads as TGTGCCAGCAGTTTTGTCGGCAGGGGAGGGGACGAGCAGTACTTC.

V is TRBV20-1 and J is TRBJ2-1; 10 bases map to TRBD2. The CDR3 has 14 residues. Looked up from germline, CDR1 is DFQATT and CDR2 is SNEGSKA (reference sequence). V trimming: 6 bases; J trimming: 3 bases; junction bases outside the gene matches: 5. The chain's CDR3 is CSARTSGHYNEQFF. CDR3 coding DNA: TGCAGTGCGAGGACTAGCGGACACTACAATGAGCAGTTCTTC.

This clonotype came up a few times. Relative to the germline gene, one junction end is altered; a read error may explain this. This chain links TRBV5-6 with TRBJ2-5, with D perhaps TRBD1 or TRBD2 (5 bases each). This CDR3 contains 14 residues. Looked up from germline, CDR1 is SGHDT and CDR2 is YYEEEE. The DNA for the CDR3 is TGTGCCAGCAGCTTCCCCGGGACGCCAGTTGATTCGGACTTC. This sequence encodes CASSFPGTPVDSDF.